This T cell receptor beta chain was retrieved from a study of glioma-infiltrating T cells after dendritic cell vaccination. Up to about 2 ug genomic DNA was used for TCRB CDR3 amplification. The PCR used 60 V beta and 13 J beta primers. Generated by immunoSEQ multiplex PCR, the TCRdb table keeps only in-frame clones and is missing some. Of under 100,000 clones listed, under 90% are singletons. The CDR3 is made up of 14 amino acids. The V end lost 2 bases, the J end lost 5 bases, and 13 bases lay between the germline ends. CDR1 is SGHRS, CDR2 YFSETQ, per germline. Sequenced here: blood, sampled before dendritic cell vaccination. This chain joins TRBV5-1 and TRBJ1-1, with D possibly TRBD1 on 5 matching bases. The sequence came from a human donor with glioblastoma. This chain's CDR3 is CASSFGGIGTEAFF. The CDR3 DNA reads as TGCGCCAGCAGCTTCGGGGGTATCGGGACTGAAGCTTTCTTT.